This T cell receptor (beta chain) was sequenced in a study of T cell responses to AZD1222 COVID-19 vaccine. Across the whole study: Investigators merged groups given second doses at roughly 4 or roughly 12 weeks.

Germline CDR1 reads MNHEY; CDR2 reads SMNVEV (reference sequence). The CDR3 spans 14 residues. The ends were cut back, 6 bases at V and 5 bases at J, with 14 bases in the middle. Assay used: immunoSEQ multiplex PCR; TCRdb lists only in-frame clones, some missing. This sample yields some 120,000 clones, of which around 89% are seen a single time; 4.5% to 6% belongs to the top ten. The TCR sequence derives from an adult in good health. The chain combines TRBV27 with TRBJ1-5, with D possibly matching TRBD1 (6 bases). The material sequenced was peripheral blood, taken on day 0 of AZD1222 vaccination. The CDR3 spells CASSLDRYYQPQHF. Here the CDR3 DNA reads TGTGCCAGCAGCCTTGACAGGTACTATCAGCCCCAGCATTTT.